These 11 T cell receptor beta chains originate from one sample sequenced in a study of CD8+ T cells in alopecia areata. Isolated RNA was reverse transcribed into cDNA used as the sequencing template. Sequenced by immunoSEQ multiplex PCR; TCRdb stores in-frame clones only, minus some. This sample has 200,000 to 250,000 clones; around 62% occur once, and the top ten carry 0.45%. The material was CD4+ T cells sorted from blood, obtained at week 0. These TCRs come from a human donor with alopecia areata.

The chain has TRBV27 and TRBJ1-2; perhaps TRBD1 as D (6 bases). Trimming removed 6 bases from V and 5 bases from J, with 16 bases in between. The germline V gene has CDR1 MNHEY and CDR2 SMNVEV (reference sequence). The CDR3 is 14 amino acids. This CDR3 reads CASRLGQSVYGYTF. As DNA, the CDR3 is TGTGCCAGCAGGCTTGGACAGAGTGTGTATGGCTACACCTTC.

The rearrangement links TRBV6-1 to TRBJ2-5; perhaps TRBD2 as D (5 bases). The CDR3 extends over 16 amino acids. V dropped 3 bases and J dropped 0 bases, with 14 bases sitting between them. Germline assignment: CDR1 MNHNS and CDR2 SASEGT. The CDR3 bases are TGTGCCAGCAGTGAGTCAGGAGGTGCATACCAAGAGACCCAGTACTTC. Amino acids: CASSESGGAYQETQYF.

The rearrangement uses TRBV6-6 and TRBJ2-5, with 8 nucleotides matching TRBD1. V was clipped by 0 bases and J by 5 bases; unmatched bases: 5. CDR3 size: 15 residues. From germline, CDR1 is MNHNY and CDR2 SVGAGI (reference sequence). The CDR3 here is CASSYSQGAGETQYF. CDR3 DNA: TGTGCCAGCAGTTACTCCCAGGGGGCAGGGGAGACCCAGTACTTC.

This clone turned up a few times. CDR3 in DNA: TGTGCCAGCTCCCCGAAGGGGGTCGTGAACACTGAAGCTTTCTTT. It is translated as CASSPKGVVNTEAFF. J is TRBJ1-1 and V is TRBV18, with a possible D match to TRBD1 (6 bases). V gave up 6 bases and J gave up 0 bases, with 14 bases separating them. Per the germline V gene, CDR1 is KGHSH and CDR2 is LQKENI. The CDR3 is 15 residues long.

The genes are TRBV11-2 and TRBJ2-1; TRBD2 is a possible D gene (6 bases). The CDR3 totals 19 residues. Per the germline V gene, CDR1 is SGHAT and CDR2 is FQNNGV. The ends were cut back, 4 bases at V and 7 bases at J, with 29 bases in the middle. This CDR3 reads CASSSFNLLTSPLRNEQFF. DNA of the CDR3: TGTGCCAGCAGCTCCTTCAACCTTCTGACTAGTCCTTTAAGAAATGAGCAGTTCTTC.

This clone was detected only a few times. The V and J genes are TRBV2 and TRBJ2-2; 7 positions match TRBD1. V dropped 7 bases and J dropped 1; count of bases not matched to a gene: 6. The germline gives CDR1 SNHLY, CDR2 FYNNEI. CDR3 length equals 15 residues. CDR3 sequence: CASNPRDRNTGELFF. The CDR3 nucleotides read TGTGCCAGCAACCCCAGGGACAGGAACACCGGGGAGCTGTTTTTT.

The chain recombines TRBV5-6 with TRBJ2-2; 7 nucleotides match TRBD2. The CDR3 sequence is 15 residues long. CDR1 SGHDT and CDR2 YYEEEE come from the germline V gene. The junction had 7 bases not matched to a gene; V was cut back by 4 bases and J by 4 bases. The CDR3 sequence: CASSKETSSTGELFF. DNA of the CDR3: TGTGCCAGCAGCAAGGAGACTAGCAGCACCGGGGAGCTGTTTTTT.

The CDR3 DNA reads as TGTGCCAGTGGAAGAGGGACAGGGGACTATAATTCACCCCTCCACTTT. It yields the protein CASGRGTGDYNSPLHF. The rearrangement links TRBV19 to TRBJ1-6, with 10 positions matching TRBD1. The CDR3 has 16 amino acids. CDR1 is LNHDA and CDR2 is SQIVND in the germline V gene (reference sequence). With 8 bases clipped from V and 3 bases from J, the junction kept 7 bases outside the gene matches.

This clone was counted a single time. J is TRBJ1-1 and V is TRBV13; D call uncertain. CDR1 PRHDT and CDR2 FYEKMQ come from the germline V gene (reference sequence). Trimming removed 3 bases from V and 3 bases from J, with 8 bases in between. CDR3 length: 13 residues. In DNA, the CDR3 is TGTGCCAGCAGCTTGTTTGGGGACACTGAAGCTTTCTTT. Translating it yields CASSLFGDTEAFF.

This chain links TRBV30 with TRBJ1-2; maybe TRBD1 (6 bases). V dropped 1 base and J dropped 1 base, with 10 bases sitting between them. The CDR3 has 14 amino acids. From germline, CDR1 is GTSNPN and CDR2 SVGIG (reference sequence). CDR3 DNA sequence: TGTGCCTGGAGTGACAACAGGGTTAACTATGGCTACACCTTC. Translation: CAWSDNRVNYGYTF.

The V call is TRBV14, the J call TRBJ2-2; D call uncertain. The CDR3 loop spans 16 amino acids. Germline loops: CDR1 SGHDN, CDR2 FVKESK. Trimming removed 2 bases from V and 2 bases from J, with 12 bases in between. CDR3 DNA sequence: TGTGCCAGCAGCCAAAGGGATCCAATTAACACCGGGGAGCTGTTTTTT. As protein: CASSQRDPINTGELFF.